Presented here are 17 T cell receptor beta chains from one specimen sequenced in a study of CD8 T cells in ankylosing spondylitis. Points from the study as a whole: Characteristic, it appeared, of ankylosing spondylitis blood was a TCR beta motif of fewer than 10 highly homologous variants.

TCRdb independently ran MiXCR on the 5' RACE reads; one entry per CDR3 protein. The top ten clones hold approximately 40% of a sample with 200,000 to 250,000 distinct CDR3 sequences, roughly 18% of them seen once. Antigen specificity for these receptors is unknown. Sequenced input: blood, either unsorted or a sorted T cell fraction (not recorded which). These receptor sequences come from a male donor with ankylosing spondylitis.

This clonotype was found a few times. The rearrangement uses TRBV6-2 or TRBV6-3 and TRBJ2-7; no firm D call. The CDR3 is made up of 14 amino acids. V dropped 4 bases and J dropped 3 bases, with 13 bases sitting between them. Germline V gene data show CDR1 as MNHEY and CDR2 as SVGEGT. The DNA of the CDR3 is TGTGCCAGCAGTTTCACCGGAGTAGTCTACGAGCAGTACTTC. As protein: CASSFTGVVYEQYF.

This clonotype was seen repeatedly, ten times or more. The chain has TRBV12-3 or TRBV12-4 and TRBJ2-1; D not certain. The V gene lost 6 bases and the J gene lost 6 bases, with 6 bases spanning the gap. This CDR3 is built from 11 residues. CDR3 sequence reads: CASSTGNEQFF. The CDR3 bases are TGTGCCAGCAGCACGGGCAATGAGCAGTTCTTC.

The J gene is TRBJ2-3, the V gene TRBV6-2 or TRBV6-3; a weak D match, TRBD2 (6 bases). Deletions cut 5 bases from V and 4 bases from J, with 22 bases between. The germline V gene has CDR1 MNHEY and CDR2 SVGEGT. This CDR3 is 17 amino acids long. The CDR3 nucleotides read TGTGCCAGCAGTCTCCTGAGCGGGTCCTGGACCCCAGATACGCAGTATTTT. Its protein is CASSLLSGSWTPDTQYF.

Only a few counts were recorded for this clonotype. The CDR3 loop reads CASSPGQGHQPQHF. CDR3 in DNA: TGCGCCAGCAGCCCGGGACAGGGGCATCAGCCCCAGCATTTT. The chain carries TRBV5-1 and TRBJ1-5; 10 positions agree with TRBD1. The germline CDR1 and CDR2 sequences are SGHRS and YFSETQ. The CDR3 spans 14 residues. V shed 4 bases, J shed 5 bases, and the junction held 3 bases outside the gene matches. Looking up the rest from reference TRBV5-1 and TRBJ1-5 gives the full variable domain: KAGVTQTPRYLIKTRGQQVTLSCSPISGHRSVSWYQQTPGQGLQFLFEYFSETQRNKGNFPGRFSGRQFSNSRSEMNVSTLELGDSALYLCASSPGQGHQPQHFGDGTRLSIL.

The gene calls are TRBV7-9 and TRBJ2-7; 7 bases map to TRBD1. The CDR3 spans 13 residues. Germline CDR1 and CDR2: SEHNR and FQNEAQ (reference sequence). V was pared by 6 bases and J by 4 bases, with 6 bases of the junction left unmatched. The CDR3 loop reads CASRSGGHYEQYF. The CDR3 region has the DNA TGTGCCAGCAGGTCAGGGGGACATTACGAGCAGTACTTC.

The chain links TRBV6-2 or TRBV6-3 to TRBJ2-7; no definite D call. This CDR3 is built from 12 residues. The germline V and J ends were trimmed by 2 bases and 4 bases, with 6 bases remaining between them. Germline V gene sequence: CDR1 MNHEY, CDR2 SVGEGT. CDR3 in DNA: TGTGCCAGCAGTTACGACGCTTACGAGCAGTACTTC. Translating it yields CASSYDAYEQYF.

The genes are TRBV27 and TRBJ2-2; 11 positions agree with TRBD1. V shed 2 bases and J 6 bases; nucleotides not matched to a gene: 5. Germline values: CDR1 MNHEY, CDR2 SMNVEV (reference sequence). This CDR3 has 16 residues. DNA for the CDR3: TGTGCCAGCAGTTTAAGGACAGGGGGCTTGGCCGGGGAGCTGTTTTTT. It yields the protein CASSLRTGGLAGELFF.

About this clonotype: Germline and junction disagree at one end, which may indicate a read error. CDR3 in amino acids: CASSPDLGTGEQYF. CDR3 nucleotides: TGTGCTAGCAGCCCCGATCTCGGGACCGGCGAGCAGTACTTC. This chain links TRBV7-7 with TRBJ2-7; D is perhaps TRBD1 or TRBD2 (5 bases each). CDR3 length: 14 residues. Germline V CDR1 and CDR2: SSHAT, FNYEAQ (reference sequence).

CDR3 DNA sequence: TGTGCCAGCAGCCAGGACCTAGCGGGAGGGGACGAGCAGTACTTC. Translated: CASSQDLAGGDEQYF. The chain combines TRBV4-2 with TRBJ2-7, with 12 bases identical to TRBD2. The junction had 5 bases not matched to a gene; V was cut back by 3 bases and J by 5 bases. The CDR3 has 15 amino acids. Germline CDR1 LGHNA, CDR2 YNFKEQ.

This clonotype was observed at least ten times. The V gene is TRBV5-1, the J gene TRBJ2-2; D not certain. In germline, CDR1 is SGHRS, CDR2 YFSETQ. Deletions cut 4 bases from V and 6 bases from J, with 4 bases between. The CDR3 runs to 11 residues. CDR3 in DNA: TGCGCCAGCAGCGGGGCCGGGGAGCTGTTTTTT. Protein product: CASSGAGELFF.

This clonotype was observed a handful of times. The chain recombines TRBV12-3 or TRBV12-4 with TRBJ2-1; D unresolved. This CDR3 spans 12 amino acids. Trimming cost V 6 bases and J 3 bases, with 6 bases left between them. CDR3 sequence reads: CASSLNYNEQFF. For the CDR3, the DNA is TGTGCCAGCAGCCTCAACTACAATGAGCAGTTCTTC.

This clonotype was counted many times. This chain links TRBV29-1 with TRBJ2-5; D uncertain. Trimming stripped 0 bases from V and 2 bases from J, with 7 bases between. The CDR3 consists of 13 residues. Germline lookup yields CDR1 SQVTM and CDR2 ANQGSEA. In DNA form, the CDR3 reads TGCAGCGTTGAAGAGGGCCAGCAAGAGACCCAGTACTTC. Its protein product is CSVEEGQQETQYF.

This clonotype was seen more than once but under ten times. The J gene is TRBJ2-1, the V gene TRBV7-8; D perhaps matches TRBD2 (6 bases). With 5 bases removed from V and 2 bases from J, the gap between germline ends came to 16 bases. Per the germline V gene, CDR1 is SGHVS and CDR2 is FQNEAQ. The CDR3 spans 16 residues. In nucleotides, the CDR3 is TGTGCCAGCAGCCTTGATGTGGGGGGAGCCTACAATGAGCAGTTCTTC. Its protein product is CASSLDVGGAYNEQFF.

This clonotype was detected only a few times. The chain couples TRBV7-9 to TRBJ2-3; TRBD2 matches 7 bases. J gave up 2 bases and V 4 bases, and 9 bases lay outside the gene matches. The CDR3 is made up of 16 amino acids. Germline values: CDR1 SEHNR, CDR2 FQNEAQ (reference sequence). The CDR3 DNA follows: TGTGCCAGCAGCTGGAGAGCGGGAAGGTACACAGATACGCAGTATTTT. It encodes CASSWRAGRYTDTQYF.

The V call is TRBV12-3 or TRBV12-4, the J call TRBJ2-5, with D possibly TRBD2 on 6 matching bases. V was clipped by 6 bases and J by 4 bases, with 9 bases between them. The CDR3 runs 12 residues. The CDR3 is CASRLGGETQYF. CDR3 sequence (DNA): TGTGCCAGCAGACTGGGGGGAGAGACCCAGTACTTC.

There are a few counts of this clonotype. This chain joins TRBV7-9 and TRBJ2-1, with no clear D. The CDR3 is 16 residues long. CDR1 and CDR2 (germline): SEHNR, FQNEAQ (reference sequence). Trimming shortened V by 0 bases and J by 0 bases, and 9 bases separated the two germline ends. CDR3 loop: CASSLAPASSYNEQFF. In DNA form, the CDR3 reads TGTGCCAGCAGCTTAGCGCCAGCAAGCTCCTACAATGAGCAGTTCTTC.

This clonotype was counted a few times. The chain employs TRBV12-3 or TRBV12-4 and TRBJ2-3; D ambiguous. The CDR3 spans 15 residues. V was trimmed by 3 bases and J by 5 bases, leaving 15 bases between them. Here the CDR3 DNA reads TGTGCCAGCAGTTTTCTATATGGTTCCGGAGATACGCAGTATTTT. Translation gives CASSFLYGSGDTQYF.